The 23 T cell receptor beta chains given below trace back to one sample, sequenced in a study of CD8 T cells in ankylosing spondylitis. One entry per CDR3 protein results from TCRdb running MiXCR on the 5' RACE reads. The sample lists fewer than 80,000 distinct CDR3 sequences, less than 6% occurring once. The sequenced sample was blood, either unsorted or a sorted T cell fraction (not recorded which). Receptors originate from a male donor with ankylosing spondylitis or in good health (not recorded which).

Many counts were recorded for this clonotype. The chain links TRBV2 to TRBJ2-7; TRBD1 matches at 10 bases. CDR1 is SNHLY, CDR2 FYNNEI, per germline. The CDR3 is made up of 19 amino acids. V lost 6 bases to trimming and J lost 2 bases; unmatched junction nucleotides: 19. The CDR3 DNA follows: TGTGCCAGCAGCCTTGATATGCCGGGACAGGGGTACGGGGCCTACGAGCAGTACTTC. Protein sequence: CASSLDMPGQGYGAYEQYF.

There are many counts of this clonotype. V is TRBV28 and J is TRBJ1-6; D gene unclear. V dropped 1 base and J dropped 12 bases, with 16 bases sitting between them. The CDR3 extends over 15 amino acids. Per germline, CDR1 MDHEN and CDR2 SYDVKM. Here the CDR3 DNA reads TGTGCCAGCAGTTTATCTCTTATAAGCGGAAGACCCCTCCACTTT. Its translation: CASSLSLISGRPLHF. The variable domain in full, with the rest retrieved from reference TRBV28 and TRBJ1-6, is DVKVTQSSRYLVKRTGEKVFLECVQDMDHENMFWYRQDPGLGLRLIYFSYDVKMKEKGDIPEGYSVSREKKERFSLILESASTNQTSMYLCASSLSLISGRPLHFGNGTRLTVT.

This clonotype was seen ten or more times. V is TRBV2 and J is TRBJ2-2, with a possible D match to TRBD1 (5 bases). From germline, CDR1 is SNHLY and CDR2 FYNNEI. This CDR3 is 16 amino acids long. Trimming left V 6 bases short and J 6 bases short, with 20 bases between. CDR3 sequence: CASSQTVNTDAGELFF. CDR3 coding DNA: TGTGCCAGCAGCCAGACAGTGAACACCGACGCCGGGGAGCTGTTTTTT. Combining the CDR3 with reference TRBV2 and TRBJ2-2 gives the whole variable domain EPEVTQTPSHQVTQMGQEVILRCVPISNHLYFYWYRQILGQKVEFLVSFYNNEISEKSEIFDDQFSVERPDGSNFTLKIRSTKLEDSAMYFCASSQTVNTDAGELFFGEGSRLTVL.

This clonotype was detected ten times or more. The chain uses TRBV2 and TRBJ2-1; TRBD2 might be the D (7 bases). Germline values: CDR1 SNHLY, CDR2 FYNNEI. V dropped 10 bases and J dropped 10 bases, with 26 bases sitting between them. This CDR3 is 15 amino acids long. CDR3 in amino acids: CATARLGGGGDEQFF. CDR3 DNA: TGTGCCACCGCACGCCTTGGGGGGGGGGGCGACGAGCAGTTCTTC.

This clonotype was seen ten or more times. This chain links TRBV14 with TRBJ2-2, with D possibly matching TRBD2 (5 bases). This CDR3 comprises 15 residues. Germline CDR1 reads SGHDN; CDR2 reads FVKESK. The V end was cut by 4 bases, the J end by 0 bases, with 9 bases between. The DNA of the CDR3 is TGTGCCAGCAGCCTAGAGGGATCGAACACCGGGGAGCTGTTTTTT. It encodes CASSLEGSNTGELFF.

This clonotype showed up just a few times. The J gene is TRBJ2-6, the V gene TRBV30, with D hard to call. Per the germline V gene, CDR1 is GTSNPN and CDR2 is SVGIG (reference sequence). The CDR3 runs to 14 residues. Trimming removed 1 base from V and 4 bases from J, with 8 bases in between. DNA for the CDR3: TGTGCCTGGAGTGCTGGACGGGGGGCCAACGTCCTGACTTTC. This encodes CAWSAGRGANVLTF.

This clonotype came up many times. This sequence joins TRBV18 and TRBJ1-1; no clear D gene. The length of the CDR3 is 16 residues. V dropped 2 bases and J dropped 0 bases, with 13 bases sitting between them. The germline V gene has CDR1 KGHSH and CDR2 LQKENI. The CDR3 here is CASSPYSPEMNTEAFF. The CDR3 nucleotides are TGTGCCAGCTCACCATATAGCCCAGAGATGAACACTGAAGCTTTCTTT. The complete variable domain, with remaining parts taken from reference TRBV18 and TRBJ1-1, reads NAGVMQNPRHLVRRRGQEARLRCSPMKGHSHVYWYRQLPEEGLKFMVYLQKENIIDESGMPKERFSAEFPKEGPSILRIQQVVRGDSAAYFCASSPYSPEMNTEAFFGQGTRLTVV.

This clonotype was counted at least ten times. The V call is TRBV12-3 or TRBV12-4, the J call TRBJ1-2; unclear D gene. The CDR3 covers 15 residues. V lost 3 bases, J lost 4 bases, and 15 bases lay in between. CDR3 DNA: TGTGCCAGCAGTTTCTCCCACCCGCAGATCTATGGCTACACCTTC. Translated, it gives CASSFSHPQIYGYTF.

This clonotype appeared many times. CDR3 sequence reads: CASRSQGSNTGELFF. The DNA of the CDR3 is TGTGCCAGTAGGTCCCAGGGTTCCAACACCGGGGAGCTGTTTTTT. V gene TRBV19 combines with J gene TRBJ2-2; TRBD1 is a possible D gene (5 bases). The V gene's germline CDR1 is LNHDA and CDR2 SQIVND (reference sequence). Trimming removed 6 bases from V and 2 bases from J, with 13 bases in between. CDR3 length: 15 amino acids.

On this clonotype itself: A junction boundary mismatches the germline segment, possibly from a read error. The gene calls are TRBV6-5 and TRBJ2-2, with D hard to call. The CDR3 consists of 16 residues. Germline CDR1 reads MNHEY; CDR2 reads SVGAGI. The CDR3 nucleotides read TGTGCCAGCAGTTACTCGATTTATGCTAACACCGCGGAGCTGTTTTTT. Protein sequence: CASSYSIYANTAELFF.

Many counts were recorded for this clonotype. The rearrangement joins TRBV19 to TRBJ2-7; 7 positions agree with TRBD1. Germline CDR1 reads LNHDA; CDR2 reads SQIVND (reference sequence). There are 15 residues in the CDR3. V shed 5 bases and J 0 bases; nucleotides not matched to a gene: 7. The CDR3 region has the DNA TGTGCCAGTAGTGCACAGGGGAAGAACTCCTACGAGCAGTACTTC. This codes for CASSAQGKNSYEQYF.

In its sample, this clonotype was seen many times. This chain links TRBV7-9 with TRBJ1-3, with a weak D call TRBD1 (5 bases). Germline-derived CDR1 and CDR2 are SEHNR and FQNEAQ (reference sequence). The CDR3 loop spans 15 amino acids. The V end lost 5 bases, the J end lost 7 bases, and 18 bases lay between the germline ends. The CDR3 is CASSAGTGLGNTIYF. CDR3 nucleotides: TGTGCCAGCAGCGCCGGGACCGGGCTCGGGAACACCATATATTTT.

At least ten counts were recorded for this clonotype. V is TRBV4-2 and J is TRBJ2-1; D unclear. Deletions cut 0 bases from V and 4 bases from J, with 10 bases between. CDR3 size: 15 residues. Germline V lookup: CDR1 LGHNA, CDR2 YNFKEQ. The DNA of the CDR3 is TGTGCCAGCAGCCAAGATGGGGAACATTACAATGAGCAGTTCTTC. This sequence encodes CASSQDGEHYNEQFF.

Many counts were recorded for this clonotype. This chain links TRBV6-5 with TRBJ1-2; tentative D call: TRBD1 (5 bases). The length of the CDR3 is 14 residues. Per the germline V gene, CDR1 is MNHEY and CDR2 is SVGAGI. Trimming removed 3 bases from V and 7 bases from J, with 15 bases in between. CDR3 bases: TGTGCCAGCAGTTATGTAGGGGACGAGCGTGGCTACACCTTC. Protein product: CASSYVGDERGYTF.

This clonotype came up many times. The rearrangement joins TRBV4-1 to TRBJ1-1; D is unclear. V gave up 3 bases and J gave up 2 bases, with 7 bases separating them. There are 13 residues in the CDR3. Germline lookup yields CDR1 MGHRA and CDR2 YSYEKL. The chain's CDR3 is CASSQSGNTEAFF. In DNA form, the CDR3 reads TGCGCCAGCAGCCAGTCGGGAAACACTGAAGCTTTCTTT.

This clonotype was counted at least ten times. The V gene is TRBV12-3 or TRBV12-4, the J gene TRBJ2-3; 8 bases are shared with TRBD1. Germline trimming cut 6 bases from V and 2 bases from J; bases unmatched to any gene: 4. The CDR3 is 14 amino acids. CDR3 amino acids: CASRGQAVTDTQYF. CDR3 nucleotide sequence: TGTGCCAGCAGGGGACAGGCAGTCACAGATACGCAGTATTTT.

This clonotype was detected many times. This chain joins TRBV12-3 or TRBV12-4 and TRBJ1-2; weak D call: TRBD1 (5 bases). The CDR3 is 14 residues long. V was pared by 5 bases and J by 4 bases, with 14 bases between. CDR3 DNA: TGTGCCAGCAGTGGAAAGGGGCCTTCCTATGGCTACACCTTC. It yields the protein CASSGKGPSYGYTF.

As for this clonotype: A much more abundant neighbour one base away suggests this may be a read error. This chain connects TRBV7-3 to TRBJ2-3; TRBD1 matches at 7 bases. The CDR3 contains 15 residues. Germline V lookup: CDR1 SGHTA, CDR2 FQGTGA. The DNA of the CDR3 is TGTACCACCAGCTTAGCTCAGGGGGTAGAAGATACGCAGTATTTT. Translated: CTTSLAQGVEDTQYF. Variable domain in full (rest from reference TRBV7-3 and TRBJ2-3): GAGVSQTPSNKVTEKGKYVELRCDPISGHTALYWYRQSLGQGPEFLIYFQGTGAADDSGLPNDRFFAVRPEGSVSTLKIQRTERGDSAVYLCTTSLAQGVEDTQYFGPGTRLTVL.

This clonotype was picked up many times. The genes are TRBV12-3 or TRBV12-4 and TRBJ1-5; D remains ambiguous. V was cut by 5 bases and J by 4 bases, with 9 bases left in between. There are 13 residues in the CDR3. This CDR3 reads CASSAHLNQPQHF. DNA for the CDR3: TGTGCCAGCAGTGCCCACCTTAATCAGCCCCAGCATTTT.

This CDR3 reads CATSNPGQTPKVDGYTF. The CDR3 nucleotides read TGTGCCACCAGCAACCCGGGACAGACCCCTAAAGTGGATGGCTACACCTTC. The gene calls are TRBV15 and TRBJ1-2; 7 bases match TRBD1. J gave up 6 bases and V 4 bases, and 17 bases lay outside the gene matches. Per germline, CDR1 LNHNV and CDR2 YYDKDF (reference sequence). The CDR3 has 17 amino acids.

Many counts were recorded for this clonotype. CDR3 region: CASSQALTRELTDTQYF. CDR3 in DNA: TGTGCCAGCAGCCAAGCCCTCACAAGGGAGCTCACAGATACGCAGTATTTT. The chain carries TRBV4-2 and TRBJ2-3; weak D call: TRBD2 (5 bases). The length of the CDR3 is 17 residues. V was cut by 1 base and J by 2 bases, with 16 bases left in between. Germline lookup yields CDR1 LGHNA and CDR2 YNFKEQ.

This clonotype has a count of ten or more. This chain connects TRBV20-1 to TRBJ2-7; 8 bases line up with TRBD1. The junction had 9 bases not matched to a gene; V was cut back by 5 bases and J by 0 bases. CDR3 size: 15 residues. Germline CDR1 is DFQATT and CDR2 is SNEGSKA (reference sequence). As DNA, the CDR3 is TGCAGTGCTCCCCTATACGGGACAGGCTCCTACGAGCAGTACTTC. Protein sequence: CSAPLYGTGSYEQYF.

CDR3 DNA: TGTGCCAGCAGCCATTGGACTAGCGGCCGAGAGACCCAGTACTTC. This encodes CASSHWTSGRETQYF. The J gene is TRBJ2-5, the V gene TRBV7-2; 10 bases align to TRBD2. Germline CDR1 and CDR2: SGHTA and FQGNSA. The CDR3 contains 15 residues. Trimming cost V 5 bases and J 4 bases; bases outside gene matches: 7.